These 32 T cell receptor beta chains were sequenced from one sample in a study. Each CDR3 protein gets one entry after TCRdb re-called the RT-PCR reads with MiXCR. The sample holds about 700,000 distinct CDR3 sequences, approximately 15% seen once. The sequencing sample was made of memory CD4+ T cells from blood. The receptors stem from a female donor in good health, serving as a healthy control.

There are a few counts of this clonotype. The V and J genes are TRBV11-1 and TRBJ2-2; no firm D call. The V end was cut by 2 bases, the J end by 6 bases, with 4 bases between. This CDR3 has 12 amino acids. The germline V gene encodes CDR1 SGHAT and CDR2 FQDESV (reference sequence). The chain's CDR3 is CASSLISGELFF. The CDR3 bases are TGTGCCAGCAGCTTAATCTCCGGGGAGCTGTTTTTT.

V is TRBV5-1 and J is TRBJ2-1, with D perhaps TRBD2 (6 bases). V dropped 1 base and J dropped 10 bases, with 18 bases sitting between them. CDR3 size: 15 residues. The germline V gene encodes CDR1 SGHRS and CDR2 YFSETQ. CDR3 amino acids: CASSLLSGTVPEQFF. The DNA of the CDR3 is TGCGCCAGCAGCTTGCTATCGGGGACTGTCCCCGAGCAGTTCTTC.

On this clonotype itself: The CDR3 ends on some other residue instead of the conserved phenylalanine or tryptophan, so this is likely a read error. Because the CDR3's place on the DNA is in doubt, the DNA is left out and the CDR3 is given as listed by TCRdb. This chain connects TRBV6-6 to TRBJ2-3; the D call of TRBD2 is as the table states it, not checked on the DNA. The length of the CDR3 is 12 amino acids, counting both ends. Germline V gives CDR1 MNHNY, CDR2 SVGAGI (reference sequence). The CDR3 loop reads CASSTGLARGVL.

As to this clonotype: Germline is not matched at one junction end, which may reflect a read error. The chain joins TRBV10-2 to TRBJ2-7; no reliable D call. The CDR3 has 8 residues. Germline CDR1 WSHSY, CDR2 SAAADI. Written as DNA, the CDR3 is TGCGCCAGCAGTGATGGCGACTTC. This codes for CASSDGDF.

This chain connects TRBV12-3 or TRBV12-4 to TRBJ2-7; 11 nucleotides agree with TRBD2. Trimming at V came to 7 bases and at J to 3 bases, leaving 5 bases not matched to a gene. The CDR3 totals 14 residues. CDR3 in DNA: TGTGCCAGCACCCCCACTAGCGGGAGCTACGAGCAGTACTTC. Its protein product is CASTPTSGSYEQYF.

This chain connects TRBV6-2 or TRBV6-3 to TRBJ2-7, with TRBD2 matching over 9 bases. The CDR3 contains 15 residues. Germline lookup yields CDR1 MNHEY and CDR2 SVGEGT. The V segment lost 4 bases and the J segment 0 bases; nucleotides outside the gene matches: 4. CDR3 bases: TGTGCCAGCAGTTCGACTAGCGGATTCTCCTACGAGCAGTACTTC. Its protein is CASSSTSGFSYEQYF.

The rearrangement joins TRBV7-9 to TRBJ1-6, with TRBD1 identical over 9 bases. CDR1 is SEHNR, CDR2 FQNEAQ, per germline (reference sequence). This CDR3 has 16 amino acids. Trimming removed 4 bases from V and 5 bases from J; junction bases left unmatched: 6. The CDR3 loop reads CASSSGQGRDNSPLHF. CDR3 in DNA: TGTGCCAGCAGCTCAGGACAGGGGAGGGATAATTCACCCCTCCACTTT. Together with reference TRBV7-9 and TRBJ1-6, the CDR3 gives the full variable domain: DTGVSQNPRHKITKRGQNVTFRCDPISEHNRLYWYRQTLGQGPEFLTYFQNEAQLEKSRLLSDRFSAERPKGSFSTLEIQRTEQGDSAMYLCASSSGQGRDNSPLHFGNGTRLTVT.

The chain employs TRBV5-1 and TRBJ2-1, with TRBD2 identical over 7 bases. Germline CDR1 is SGHRS and CDR2 is YFSETQ. V lost 7 bases, J lost 7 bases, and 14 bases stayed unmatched. The CDR3 has 15 amino acids. CDR3 region: CASCTRDPRGNEQFF. The CDR3 DNA reads as TGCGCCAGCTGCACCCGGGACCCGCGGGGGAATGAGCAGTTCTTC.

This clonotype was seen many times. The chain links TRBV12-3 or TRBV12-4 to TRBJ2-7; 7 nucleotides agree with TRBD2. V was clipped by 8 bases and J by 6 bases; unmatched bases: 19. This CDR3 contains 16 residues. DNA of the CDR3: TGTGCCAGCGGCCCTAAGAGGGCGGGGGATACAAGCGAGCAGTACTTC. Amino acid sequence: CASGPKRAGDTSEQYF.

The sample holds a few counts of this clonotype. The V call is TRBV11-2, the J call TRBJ2-1, with TRBD2 matching over 10 bases. The CDR3 spans 17 residues. Germline CDR1 SGHAT, CDR2 FQNNGV. V shed 7 bases, J shed 2 bases, and the junction held 11 bases outside the gene matches. The CDR3 sequence is CASTLGPSGRAYNEQFF. CDR3 DNA: TGTGCCAGCACCTTGGGGCCCAGCGGGAGGGCCTACAATGAGCAGTTCTTC.

DNA of the CDR3: TGTGCCAGCAGCCAAGATCAGGGGACAGGGAAGAGGAATTCACCCCTCCACTTT. It specifies CASSQDQGTGKRNSPLHF. This chain joins TRBV3-1 and TRBJ1-6; 9 nucleotides align to TRBD1. The CDR3 has 18 residues. Germline-derived CDR1 and CDR2 are LGHDT and YNNKEL (reference sequence). J was trimmed by 7 bases and V by 0 bases; bases with no gene match: 10. The variable domain in full, with the rest retrieved from reference TRBV3-1 and TRBJ1-6, is DTAVSQTPKYLVTQMGNDKSIKCEQNLGHDTMYWYKQDSKKFLKIMFSYNNKELIINETVPNRFSPKSPDKAHLNLHINSLELGDSAVYFCASSQDQGTGKRNSPLHFGNGTRLTVT.

This clonotype was observed a few times. The chain is built from TRBV9 and TRBJ2-7; 10 positions match TRBD1. CDR1 and CDR2 (germline): SGDLS, YYNGEE. The CDR3 extends over 15 amino acids. V dropped 2 bases and J dropped 2; count of bases not matched to a gene: 4. The chain's CDR3 is CASSVGTGEPYEQYF. The CDR3 DNA is TGTGCCAGCAGCGTGGGGACAGGGGAACCCTACGAGCAGTACTTC.

The V call is TRBV12-3 or TRBV12-4, the J call TRBJ1-5; the D gene is possibly TRBD1 (5 bases). The V end lost 6 bases, the J end lost 5 bases, and 11 bases lay between the germline ends. The CDR3 runs to 13 residues. This CDR3 reads CASRIDSDQPQHF. In DNA form, the CDR3 reads TGTGCCAGCAGAATAGACAGTGATCAGCCCCAGCATTTT.

The rearrangement links TRBV5-1 to TRBJ1-2; 10 bases are a match to TRBD1. The CDR3 extends over 14 amino acids. Trimming removed 4 bases from V and 6 bases from J; junction bases left unmatched: 6. CDR1 and CDR2 (germline): SGHRS, YFSETQ. Here the CDR3 reads CASSKGTGEDGYTF. The DNA of the CDR3 is TGCGCCAGCAGCAAGGGGACAGGGGAGGATGGCTACACCTTC.

The sample holds many counts of this clonotype. The J gene is TRBJ2-4, the V gene TRBV20-1, with TRBD1 matching 8 bases. In germline, CDR1 is DFQATT, CDR2 SNEGSKA (reference sequence). CDR3 length equals 14 residues. V trimming: 5 bases; J trimming: 3 bases; junction bases outside the gene matches: 6. The CDR3 DNA reads TGCAGTGCTGTCGACAGGGGAGGCAAAAACATTCAGTACTTC. As protein: CSAVDRGGKNIQYF.

The V and J genes are TRBV7-9 and TRBJ1-1, with TRBD1 as a possible D gene (5 bases). Germline V gene lookup returns CDR1 SEHNR and CDR2 FQNEAQ (reference sequence). V gave up 5 bases and J gave up 4 bases, with 14 bases separating them. CDR3 length: 14 amino acids. CDR3 bases: TGTGCCAGCAGCGCGCAGGGAGGTAGCACTGAAGCTTTCTTT. The encoded protein is CASSAQGGSTEAFF.

This chain links TRBV18 with TRBJ2-2; D gene uncertain. This CDR3 is built from 16 residues. Germline CDR1 reads KGHSH; CDR2 reads LQKENI. Between the trimmed V and J ends, which lost 1 base and 0 bases, there was a span of 9 bases. CDR3 in DNA: TGTGCCAGCTCACCACTCGACGCCTCGAACACCGGGGAGCTGTTTTTT. Its protein product is CASSPLDASNTGELFF.

This clonotype was counted many times. The gene calls are TRBV7-2 and TRBJ2-3; 7 bases align to TRBD2. The V segment lost 5 bases and the J segment 5 bases; nucleotides outside the gene matches: 10. The germline gives CDR1 SGHTA, CDR2 FQGNSA. This CDR3 has 15 residues. In DNA, the CDR3 is TGTGCCAGCAGCCTCCAACTAGCGATAGAAGATACGCAGTATTTT. Translating gives CASSLQLAIEDTQYF.

This clonotype was observed a handful of times. V gene TRBV4-1 combines with J gene TRBJ1-5; D not resolved. V gave up 4 bases and J gave up 5 bases, with 18 bases separating them. This CDR3 is 16 amino acids long. CDR1 MGHRA and CDR2 YSYEKL come from the germline V gene. The CDR3 loop is CASSRAPSLGDQPQHF. The CDR3 bases are TGCGCCAGCAGCCGAGCGCCTTCGTTAGGAGATCAGCCCCAGCATTTT.

This rearrangement joins TRBV18 to TRBJ2-3, with 8 bases fitting TRBD2. V was clipped by 5 bases and J by 3 bases; unmatched bases: 10. Germline V CDR1 and CDR2: KGHSH, LQKENI. This CDR3 is built from 16 residues. CDR3 amino acids: CASSEAGTRGTDTQYF. The CDR3 DNA sequence: TGTGCCAGCTCAGAGGCCGGGACTAGGGGGACAGATACGCAGTATTTT.

This clonotype occurred a few times. This chain connects TRBV27 to TRBJ2-1, with a possible D match to TRBD2 (6 bases). Germline CDR1 and CDR2: MNHEY and SMNVEV (reference sequence). V was cut by 4 bases and J by 4 bases, with 14 bases left in between. The CDR3 loop spans 15 amino acids. In DNA form, the CDR3 reads TGTGCCAGCAGTTATCGGACTATTTCTTACAATGAGCAGTTCTTC. Translated, it gives CASSYRTISYNEQFF.

The rearrangement uses TRBV20-1 and TRBJ1-2, with a tentative D call TRBD1 (5 bases). The germline gives CDR1 DFQATT, CDR2 SNEGSKA (reference sequence). V lost 5 bases to trimming and J lost 5 bases, with 12 bases between them. CDR3 length: 12 amino acids. The CDR3 bases are TGCAGTGCTGGGCGGGGGGTTTATGGCTACACCTTC. Protein product: CSAGRGVYGYTF.

On this clonotype itself: A much larger clone sits a single nucleotide away, making a read error possible. The missing conserved phenylalanine or tryptophan at the end of this CDR3 makes a read error likely. V usage is TRBV11-2 and J usage is TRBJ2-7; no reliable D call. CDR1 is SGHAT, CDR2 FQNNGV, per germline. The CDR3 sequence is 10 residues long. Trimming cost V 5 bases and J 2 bases, with 1 base left between them. The CDR3, as DNA: TGTGCCAGCAGCGCCTACGAGCAGTACTTA. This encodes CASSAYEQYL.

J is TRBJ1-5 and V is TRBV7-2, with D uncertain. The CDR3 is 13 residues long. The germline V and J ends were trimmed by 3 bases and 0 bases, with 3 bases remaining between them. Germline CDR1 and CDR2: SGHTA and FQGNSA. The CDR3 reads CASSFISNQPQHF. The DNA of the CDR3 is TGTGCCAGCAGCTTTATTAGCAATCAGCCCCAGCATTTT. Together with reference TRBV7-2 and TRBJ1-5, the CDR3 gives the full variable domain: GAGVSQSPSNKVTEKGKDVELRCDPISGHTALYWYRQSLGQGLEFLIYFQGNSAPDKSGLPSDRFSAERTGGSVSTLTIQRTQQEDSAVYLCASSFISNQPQHFGDGTRLSIL.

This clonotype was observed a few times. The chain couples TRBV6-6 to TRBJ1-4; D is undetermined. The germline V gene has CDR1 MNHNY and CDR2 SVGAGI (reference sequence). The germline V and J ends were trimmed by 2 bases and 8 bases, with 9 bases remaining between them. The CDR3 runs 13 residues. Here the CDR3 DNA reads TGTGCCAGCAGTTACGGTTTGGGCGAAAAACTGTTTTTT. It is translated as CASSYGLGEKLFF.

This clonotype showed up many times. This sequence joins TRBV5-6 and TRBJ2-3; 9 bases match TRBD2. Unmatched junction bases numbered 9, after V lost 5 bases and J lost 5 bases. This CDR3 has 15 residues. The germline CDR1 and CDR2 sequences are SGHDT and YYEEEE. The CDR3 reads CASRPSGRFVDTQYF. Written as DNA, the CDR3 is TGTGCCAGCAGGCCAAGCGGGAGGTTTGTAGATACGCAGTATTTT. The full variable domain, rest sourced from reference TRBV5-6 and TRBJ2-3, is DAGVTQSPTHLIKTRGQQVTLRCSPKSGHDTVSWYQQALGQGPQFIFQYYEEEERQRGNFPDRFSGHQFPNYSSELNVNALLLGDSALYLCASRPSGRFVDTQYFGPGTRLTVL.

There are a few counts of this clonotype. The rearrangement links TRBV20-1 to TRBJ2-6, with D perhaps matching TRBD2 (6 bases). Per germline, CDR1 DFQATT and CDR2 SNEGSKA (reference sequence). Trimming stripped 0 bases from V and 3 bases from J, with 9 bases between. The CDR3 sequence is 15 residues long. The CDR3 protein is CSARDGGVGANVLTF. In DNA, the CDR3 is TGCAGTGCTAGAGATGGAGGGGTTGGGGCCAACGTCCTGACTTTC.

The chain recombines TRBV4-2 with TRBJ2-3; TRBD2 agrees at 7 bases. Losses at the gene ends were 4 bases for V and 2 bases for J; bases not matched to a gene: 9. In germline, CDR1 is LGHNA, CDR2 YNFKEQ. The CDR3 sequence is 16 residues long. In nucleotides, the CDR3 is TGTGCCAGCAGCCCCTTTGGGCGGGAGAACACAGATACGCAGTATTTT. Residues: CASSPFGRENTDTQYF.

This clonotype came up a few times. J is TRBJ1-5 and V is TRBV5-1; 8 bases match TRBD1. Trimming cost V 3 bases and J 7 bases; bases outside gene matches: 6. CDR1 and CDR2 (germline): SGHRS, YFSETQ. The CDR3 consists of 14 residues. The CDR3 DNA follows: TGCGCCAGCAGCTCCGGGACAGGCGCACAGCCCCAGCATTTT. Residues: CASSSGTGAQPQHF. Variable domain in full (rest from reference TRBV5-1 and TRBJ1-5): KAGVTQTPRYLIKTRGQQVTLSCSPISGHRSVSWYQQTPGQGLQFLFEYFSETQRNKGNFPGRFSGRQFSNSRSEMNVSTLELGDSALYLCASSSGTGAQPQHFGDGTRLSIL.

This clonotype was counted a few times. The chain links TRBV7-2 to TRBJ1-1; a possible D gene is TRBD1 (6 bases). The CDR3 contains 14 residues. Germline CDR1 reads SGHTA; CDR2 reads FQGNSA. Trimming removed 5 bases from V and 10 bases from J, with 20 bases in between. CDR3 amino acids: CASSRDTGTLGAFF. CDR3 nucleotide sequence: TGTGCCAGCAGCAGGGACACCGGAACACTTGGAGCTTTCTTT.

The chain combines TRBV7-9 with TRBJ2-7, with D perhaps matching TRBD1 (6 bases). Trimming shortened V by 0 bases and J by 0 bases, and 12 bases separated the two germline ends. Germline V gene lookup returns CDR1 SEHNR and CDR2 FQNEAQ (reference sequence). The CDR3 covers 16 residues. CDR3 nucleotides: TGTGCCAGCAGCTTAGCCGTTACAGGGTACTCCTACGAGCAGTACTTC. It specifies CASSLAVTGYSYEQYF.

This clonotype was seen many times. The chain joins TRBV18 to TRBJ2-7; D perhaps matches TRBD2 (6 bases). The CDR3 spans 13 residues. Trimming left V 8 bases short and J 1 base short, with 12 bases between. Germline CDR1 KGHSH, CDR2 LQKENI. The CDR3 coding sequence is TGTGCCAGCAGCCCCAGCGGGTCCTACGAGCAGTACTTC. Translated, it gives CASSPSGSYEQYF.